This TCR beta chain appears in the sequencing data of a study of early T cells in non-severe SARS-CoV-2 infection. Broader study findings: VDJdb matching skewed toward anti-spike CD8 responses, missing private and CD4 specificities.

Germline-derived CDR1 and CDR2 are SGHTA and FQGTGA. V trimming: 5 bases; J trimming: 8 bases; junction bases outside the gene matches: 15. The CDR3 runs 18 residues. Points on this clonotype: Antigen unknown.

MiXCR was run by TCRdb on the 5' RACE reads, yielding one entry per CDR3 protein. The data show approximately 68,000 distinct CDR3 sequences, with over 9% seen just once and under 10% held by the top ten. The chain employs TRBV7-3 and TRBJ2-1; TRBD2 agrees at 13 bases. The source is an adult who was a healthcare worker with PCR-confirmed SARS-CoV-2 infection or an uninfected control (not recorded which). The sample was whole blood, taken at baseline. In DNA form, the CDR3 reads TGTGCCAGCAGCCCACGCGCGACTAGCGGGGGGTTTTCGGATGAGCAGTTCTTC. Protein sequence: CASSPRATSGGFSDEQFF. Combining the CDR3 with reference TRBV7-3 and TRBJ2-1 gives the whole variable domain GAGVSQTPSNKVTEKGKYVELRCDPISGHTALYWYRQSLGQGPEFLIYFQGTGAADDSGLPNDRFFAVRPEGSVSTLKIQRTERGDSAVYLCASSPRATSGGFSDEQFFGPGTRLTVL.